These 13 T cell receptor beta chains were all obtained from the same sample, sequenced in a study of identical twins. TCRdb ran MiXCR on the 5' RACE reads and lists one entry per CDR3 protein. The sample comprises around 650,000 distinct CDR3 sequences, 7.1% of which are singletons, and 1.6% rests with the top ten. The same sample was also studied in work on yellow fever vaccine responses in identical twins.

The sample was PBMCs. These receptors were obtained from a woman between 18 and 30 years old in good health.

This clonotype showed up just a few times. This chain joins TRBV10-3 and TRBJ2-7; TRBD1 agrees at 8 bases. The ends lost 11 bases at V and 6 bases at J; junction bases unmatched: 9. There are 12 residues in the CDR3. Germline V gene lookup returns CDR1 ENHRY and CDR2 SYGVKD. CDR3 sequence: CAVGAGGSEQYF. In DNA form, the CDR3 reads TGTGCCGTGGGAGCAGGGGGCTCCGAGCAGTACTTC.

This clonotype appeared a few times. The chain combines TRBV9 with TRBJ2-7; possibly TRBD1 for D (5 bases). The CDR3 contains 13 residues. Trimming removed 0 bases from V and 4 bases from J, with 8 bases in between. CDR1 is SGDLS and CDR2 is YYNGEE in the germline V gene. CDR3 in DNA: TGTGCCAGCAGCGTAGCTACAGGTTACGAGCAGTACTTC. Amino acids: CASSVATGYEQYF.

The chain carries TRBV5-1 and TRBJ1-5; the D gene is possibly TRBD1 (5 bases). The germline gives CDR1 SGHRS, CDR2 YFSETQ. V was pared by 0 bases and J by 6 bases, with 13 bases between. The length of the CDR3 is 15 residues. In DNA form, the CDR3 reads TGCGCCAGCAGCTTGGGTTGGGGGAGCGGTCAGCCCCAGCATTTT. Its translation: CASSLGWGSGQPQHF.

The sample holds a few counts of this clonotype. This chain joins TRBV2 and TRBJ2-1, with 7 bases identical to TRBD2. Germline CDR1 reads SNHLY; CDR2 reads FYNNEI. The CDR3 totals 14 residues. The V and J ends lost 3 bases and 2 bases, in that order; junction bases with no gene match: 1. DNA for the CDR3: TGTGCCAGCAGTGATGGACTAGCCTACAATGAGCAGTTCTTC. Its protein is CASSDGLAYNEQFF.

This sequence joins TRBV24-1 and TRBJ2-5; TRBD2 might be the D (6 bases). The germline V and J ends were trimmed by 4 bases and 5 bases, with 22 bases remaining between them. The CDR3 extends over 17 amino acids. CDR1 and CDR2 (germline): KGHDR, SFDVKD. The CDR3 here is CATSDPRVAAPMETQYF. In nucleotides, the CDR3 is TGTGCCACCAGTGACCCCCGGGTAGCGGCTCCTATGGAGACCCAGTACTTC.

The rearrangement links TRBV12-3 or TRBV12-4 to TRBJ1-2, with D perhaps matching TRBD1 (6 bases). The V end was cut by 5 bases, the J end by 2 bases, with 12 bases between. This CDR3 contains 14 residues. The CDR3 coding sequence is TGTGCCAGCAGTGTGGACAGCGCGAACTATGGCTACACCTTC. This sequence encodes CASSVDSANYGYTF.

This clonotype has more than one count but fewer than ten. The CDR3 DNA follows: TGTGCCAGCAGCCAAATTGAGGGGTCCAATGAGCAGTTCTTC. Translating gives CASSQIEGSNEQFF. The chain uses TRBV11-2 and TRBJ2-1; possibly TRBD1 or TRBD2 for D (5 bases each). Germline lookup yields CDR1 SGHAT and CDR2 FQNNGV. This CDR3 is built from 14 residues. The ends were cut back, 5 bases at V and 6 bases at J, with 14 bases in the middle.

This sequence joins TRBV29-1 and TRBJ1-2; D is uncertain. The CDR3 contains 10 residues. V shed 7 bases and J shed 9 bases, with 12 bases lying between them. Germline V gene sequence: CDR1 SQVTM, CDR2 ANQGSEA. The CDR3 loop is CSAEDSRYTF. In DNA, the CDR3 is TGCAGCGCCGAGGATTCCCGCTACACCTTC. Drawing the rest from reference TRBV29-1 and TRBJ1-2, the complete variable domain is SAVISQKPSRDICQRGTSLTIQCQVDSQVTMMFWYRQQPGQSLTLIATANQGSEATYESGFVIDKFPISRPNLTFSTLTVSNMSPEDSSIYLCSAEDSRYTFGSGTRLTVV.

The chain carries TRBV18 and TRBJ2-7; TRBD2 agrees at 9 bases. Trimming took 3 bases from V and 1 from J; bases not matched to a gene: 22. The CDR3 has 21 residues. Germline V gene data show CDR1 as KGHSH and CDR2 as LQKENI. CDR3 nucleotides: TGTGCCAGCTCACCCGTTCCTGGGACTAGCAAAATCTCCGATCCATCCTACGAGCAGTACTTC. This codes for CASSPVPGTSKISDPSYEQYF.

The rearrangement links TRBV11-2 to TRBJ2-1; 9 bases map to TRBD2. The CDR3 is 15 amino acids. Germline lookup yields CDR1 SGHAT and CDR2 FQNNGV. V was pared by 5 bases and J by 4 bases, with 6 bases of the junction left unmatched. CDR3 coding DNA: TGTGCCAGCAGCGCGGGGGGGGAACGATACAATGAGCAGTTCTTC. It codes for CASSAGGERYNEQFF.

This chain joins TRBV5-1 and TRBJ2-3, with D possibly being TRBD2 (7 bases). Germline values: CDR1 SGHRS, CDR2 YFSETQ. Trimming cost V 7 bases and J 6 bases, with 24 bases left between them. This CDR3 is built from 16 residues. The CDR3 nucleotides are TGCGCCAGCGCCGGAGGGCCGGGGGGCTTGGTTGATACGCAGTATTTT. It translates to CASAGGPGGLVDTQYF.

The table lists this clonotype with many counts. The chain combines TRBV2 with TRBJ1-5; D not resolved. Per germline, CDR1 SNHLY and CDR2 FYNNEI. V lost 6 bases and J 1 base, leaving 10 bases between the germline ends. The CDR3 covers 14 residues. CDR3 bases: TGTGCCAGCAGCAAACCTGGGAGCAATCAGCCCCAGCATTTT. Translated: CASSKPGSNQPQHF.

This clonotype was recorded a few times. The chain joins TRBV11-2 to TRBJ1-4; 8 nucleotides line up with TRBD1. The germline CDR1 and CDR2 sequences are SGHAT and FQNNGV. The CDR3 loop spans 14 amino acids. V lost 4 bases, J lost 7 bases, and 5 bases stayed unmatched. The CDR3 bases are TGTGCCAGCAGCTGGCAGGGGGCGCGTGAAAAACTGTTTTTT. Protein sequence: CASSWQGAREKLFF.